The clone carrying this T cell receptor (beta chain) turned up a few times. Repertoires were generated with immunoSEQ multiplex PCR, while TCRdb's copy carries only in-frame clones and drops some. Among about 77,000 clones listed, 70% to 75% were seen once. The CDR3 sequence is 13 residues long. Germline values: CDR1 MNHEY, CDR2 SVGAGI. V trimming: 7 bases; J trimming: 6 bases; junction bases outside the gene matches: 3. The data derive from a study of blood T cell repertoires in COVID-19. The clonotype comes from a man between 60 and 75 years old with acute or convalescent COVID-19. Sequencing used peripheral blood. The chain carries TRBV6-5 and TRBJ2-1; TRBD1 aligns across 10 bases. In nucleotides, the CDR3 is TGTGCCAGCACCGACAGGGGGCTCAATGAGCAGTTCTTC. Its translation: CASTDRGLNEQFF.